Following are 23 T cell receptor beta chains from one sample sequenced in a study of neurological immune-mediated disorders. TCRdb passed the 5' RACE reads through MiXCR, listing each CDR3 protein once. The sample records around 60,000 distinct CDR3 sequences, around 11% being singletons. The sample's time point: longitudinal time-point 1 (baseline). The material sequenced was PBMCs. These receptor sequences come from a male donor with HTLV-1-associated myelopathy (HAM/TSP).

This clonotype was counted many times. The V and J genes are TRBV6-5 and TRBJ2-7; D perhaps matches TRBD2 (5 bases). V was shortened by 0 bases and J by 0 bases, with 12 bases between the two germline ends. The CDR3 spans 16 residues. The germline CDR1 and CDR2 sequences are MNHEY and SVGAGI. The CDR3 sequence: CASSYSSGLTSYEQYF. CDR3 nucleotide sequence: TGTGCCAGCAGTTACTCGAGTGGACTGACCTCCTACGAGCAGTACTTC.

A remark on this clonotype: Since a much larger clone is just one base distant, this may be a read error. The chain carries TRBV6-5 and TRBJ2-7; D might be TRBD2 (5 bases). The CDR3 extends over 16 amino acids. CDR1 is MNHEY, CDR2 SVGAGI, per germline. Trimming shortened V by 6 bases and J by 6 bases, and 24 bases separated the two germline ends. The CDR3: CASSQMTGSSGSEQYF. The CDR3 region has the DNA TGTGCCAGCAGCCAAATGACGGGTTCCTCGGGGTCCGAGCAGTACTTC.

This clonotype was recorded at least ten times. This chain connects TRBV9 to TRBJ2-3, with D hard to call. CDR3 length: 14 amino acids. The V gene's germline CDR1 is SGDLS and CDR2 YYNGEE. Trimming cost V 0 bases and J 0 bases, with 5 bases left between them. CDR3 DNA: TGTGCCAGCAGCGTAGAACCGAGCACAGATACGCAGTATTTT. Protein: CASSVEPSTDTQYF. Full variable domain (remainder filled in from reference TRBV9 and TRBJ2-3): DSGVTQTPKHLITATGQRVTLRCSPRSGDLSVYWYQQSLDQGLQFLIQYYNGEERAKGNILERFSAQQFPDLHSELNLSSLELGDSALYFCASSVEPSTDTQYFGPGTRLTVL.

The sample holds many counts of this clonotype. This chain connects TRBV27 to TRBJ2-7; 8 positions match TRBD2. The germline CDR1 and CDR2 sequences are MNHEY and SMNVEV (reference sequence). With 5 bases clipped from V and 3 bases from J, the junction kept 12 bases outside the gene matches. The length of the CDR3 is 16 residues. The CDR3 sequence: CASSPRVGGGGYEQYF. In DNA, the CDR3 is TGTGCCAGCAGTCCTCGGGTCGGGGGGGGCGGCTACGAGCAGTACTTC.

Note on this clonotype: A much larger clone lies a single base off, so this may be a read error. V usage is TRBV10-2 and J usage is TRBJ1-1; D is unclear. Trimming pared 2 bases from V and 6 bases from J, leaving 7 bases between. The V gene's germline CDR1 is WSHSY and CDR2 SAAADI. This CDR3 comprises 12 residues. CDR3 nucleotide sequence: TGCGCCAGCAGTGAGGTAGATTCTGAAGCTTTCTTT. Protein: CASSEVDSEAFF.

This clonotype was counted at least ten times. The genes are TRBV20-1 and TRBJ2-5; 8 nucleotides line up with TRBD1. The V gene's germline CDR1 is DFQATT and CDR2 SNEGSKA (reference sequence). CDR3 length equals 12 residues. Trimming cost V 6 bases and J 5 bases; bases outside gene matches: 5. CDR3 protein: CSALRGLETQYF. The CDR3 nucleotides are TGCAGTGCCCTCAGGGGGCTTGAGACCCAGTACTTC.

This clonotype was counted ten times or more. This chain joins TRBV29-1 and TRBJ2-2; D gene uncertain. CDR1 is SQVTM, CDR2 ANQGSEA, per germline. The CDR3 consists of 14 residues. Trimming removed 1 base at V and 4 bases at J, with 10 bases between. The CDR3 DNA follows: TGCAGCGTTGAAGGACCAGGCTCCACCGGGGAGCTGTTTTTT. Its protein is CSVEGPGSTGELFF.

This clonotype was found a few times. The CDR3 protein is CASSSQSSTDTQYF. CDR3 sequence (DNA): TGTGCCAGCAGTTCCCAATCGAGCACAGATACGCAGTATTTT. The chain uses TRBV6-5 and TRBJ2-3; no clear D gene. CDR3 size: 14 residues. Germline CDR1 reads MNHEY; CDR2 reads SVGAGI. Trimming took off 4 bases at V and 0 bases at J, with 8 bases between the two ends.

Turning to this clonotype: It may be a read error: a sequence one base away is much more abundant. The rearrangement joins TRBV9 to TRBJ2-2; D possibly corresponds to TRBD2 (5 bases). V lost 0 bases and J lost 0, with 15 bases in between. This CDR3 contains 18 residues. Per germline, CDR1 SGDLS and CDR2 YYNGEE. The CDR3 reads CASSVAEGMPTNTGELFF. The CDR3 DNA follows: TGTGCCAGCAGCGTAGCCGAGGGAATGCCCACGAACACCGGGGAGCTGTTTTTT.

This clonotype came up a few times. V and J are TRBV20-1 and TRBJ2-1; 7 nucleotides line up with TRBD1. The CDR3 length is 14 residues. Germline-derived CDR1 and CDR2 are DFQATT and SNEGSKA (reference sequence). Losses at the gene ends were 0 bases for V and 7 bases for J; bases not matched to a gene: 6. The CDR3 DNA reads as TGCAGTGCTAGAGATCGGACAGGCCATAATGAGCAGTTCTTC. Translating gives CSARDRTGHNEQFF.

This clonotype has a count of ten or more. The gene calls are TRBV5-1 and TRBJ2-7; D tentatively fits TRBD1 or TRBD2 (6 bases each). Trimming stripped 4 bases from V and 0 bases from J, with 17 bases between. Germline assignment: CDR1 SGHRS and CDR2 YFSETQ. The length of the CDR3 is 16 residues. CDR3 nucleotides: TGCGCCAGCAGCCCCGGGGGCCGGGTTAGCTCCTACGAGCAGTACTTC. This sequence encodes CASSPGGRVSSYEQYF.

This clonotype was detected many times. The V and J genes are TRBV6-6 and TRBJ1-5; TRBD1 is a possible D gene (6 bases). V dropped 5 bases and J dropped 4 bases, with 9 bases sitting between them. Germline values: CDR1 MNHNY, CDR2 SVGAGI (reference sequence). This CDR3 region has 13 residues. The CDR3 nucleotides read TGTGCCAGCAGTGGACAGACTAATCAGCCCCAGCATTTT. Amino acid sequence: CASSGQTNQPQHF.

Notes on this clonotype: A read error is possible here, since a much larger clone lies one base away. V usage is TRBV20-1 and J usage is TRBJ2-1; D is unresolved. The CDR3 runs 13 residues. Germline V CDR1 and CDR2: DFQATT, SNEGSKA (reference sequence). Trimming removed 4 bases from V and 0 bases from J, with 7 bases in between. CDR3 protein: CSAIGSSYNEQFF. DNA of the CDR3: TGCAGTGCTATCGGTAGCTCCTACAATGAGCAGTTCTTC.

This clonotype was seen ten or more times. This sequence joins TRBV14 and TRBJ1-6, with no clear D. CDR1 is SGHDN, CDR2 FVKESK, per germline. This CDR3 comprises 16 residues. V was pared by 3 bases and J by 7 bases, with 16 bases between. The CDR3 loop is CASSHPFGSPNSPLHF. The CDR3 bases are TGTGCCAGCAGCCACCCTTTTGGGAGTCCGAATTCACCCCTCCACTTT.

This clonotype was counted many times. The chain uses TRBV29-1 and TRBJ1-2; D is ambiguous. The germline V gene encodes CDR1 SQVTM and CDR2 ANQGSEA. The CDR3 is 14 amino acids. The V end was cut by 2 bases, the J end by 5 bases, with 15 bases between. The CDR3 nucleotides read TGCAGCGTTGAAATTCAAGGCGGTACTTATGGCTACACCTTC. The encoded protein is CSVEIQGGTYGYTF.

The chain combines TRBV20-1 with TRBJ1-5; weak D call: TRBD1 (6 bases). The CDR3 covers 15 residues. Trimming removed 1 base at V and 2 bases at J, with 12 bases between. Germline V CDR1 and CDR2: DFQATT, SNEGSKA (reference sequence). The CDR3 sequence: CSARGGRGRNQPQHF. The CDR3 coding sequence is TGCAGTGCTAGAGGGGGCAGGGGCCGCAATCAGCCCCAGCATTTT.

This clonotype came up many times. The chain carries TRBV11-2 and TRBJ1-1; D unresolved. Germline V gene lookup returns CDR1 SGHAT and CDR2 FQNNGV. This CDR3 spans 12 amino acids. The V and J ends lost 0 bases and 7 bases respectively, with 6 bases between them. For the CDR3, the DNA is TGTGCCAGCAGCTTAGATTTTGGTGAAGCTTTCTTT. Protein sequence: CASSLDFGEAFF.

In this sample, this clonotype turned up many times. The genes are TRBV5-1 and TRBJ2-1; 9 bases map to TRBD1. In germline, CDR1 is SGHRS, CDR2 YFSETQ. This CDR3 contains 17 residues. J gave up 6 bases and V 2 bases, and 12 bases lay outside the gene matches. The CDR3 is CASSFRSGTGLGNEQFF. CDR3 nucleotide sequence: TGCGCCAGCAGCTTCCGGTCAGGGACAGGGCTGGGCAATGAGCAGTTCTTC.

This clonotype appeared many times. This chain joins TRBV20-1 and TRBJ1-5; 10 positions agree with TRBD1. This CDR3 has 14 residues. Germline assignment: CDR1 DFQATT and CDR2 SNEGSKA (reference sequence). V gave up 3 bases and J gave up 6 bases; unmatched junction bases: 5. The CDR3 nucleotides are TGCAGTGCTAGCCCCGGGACAGGGGTTCAGCCCCAGCATTTT. Protein product: CSASPGTGVQPQHF.

Note on this clonotype: At one boundary the junction diverges from the germline segment, which might be a read error. The genes are TRBV29-1 and TRBJ2-7; TRBD2 aligns across 9 bases. CDR1 is SQVTM, CDR2 ANQGSEA, per germline. The CDR3 loop spans 11 amino acids. The CDR3: CSTHLAGWQHF. The CDR3 DNA follows: TGCAGCACTCATCTAGCGGGGTGGCAGCACTTC.

The sample holds many counts of this clonotype. The chain is built from TRBV5-1 and TRBJ1-1; possibly TRBD1 for D (6 bases). The V end was cut by 6 bases, the J end by 0 bases, with 18 bases between. Germline-derived CDR1 and CDR2 are SGHRS and YFSETQ. CDR3 length equals 16 residues. The CDR3 DNA reads as TGCGCCAGCAAGGGCTATAGGGGGAGGATGAACACTGAAGCTTTCTTT. Translation gives CASKGYRGRMNTEAFF.

This clonotype came up many times. The chain carries TRBV14 and TRBJ2-1, with 9 bases fitting TRBD2. Germline V gives CDR1 SGHDN, CDR2 FVKESK. The ends lost 4 bases at V and 9 bases at J; junction bases unmatched: 10. This CDR3 is built from 15 residues. CDR3 coding DNA: TGTGCCAGCAGCCTTCTTCCGCGGGGGGGCGGTGAGCAGTTCTTC. Protein sequence: CASSLLPRGGGEQFF.

This clonotype was seen at least ten times. V is TRBV20-1 and J is TRBJ2-1; 7 nucleotides agree with TRBD2. Germline CDR1 reads DFQATT; CDR2 reads SNEGSKA (reference sequence). V lost 3 bases and J lost 5; bases outside the gene matches: 10. The CDR3 covers 15 residues. The CDR3 DNA reads TGCAGTGCTAGTAGTAGCGGGCGCTCAGACAATGAGCAGTTCTTC. Amino acid sequence: CSASSSGRSDNEQFF.